Shown below are 22 T cell receptor beta chains from a single sample sequenced in a study of early T cells in non-severe SARS-CoV-2 infection. TCRdb recomputed calls from the 5' RACE reads with MiXCR, one row per CDR3 protein. The sample includes roughly 110,000 distinct CDR3 sequences, over 8.5% of them seen just once. The sample comprised whole blood. The source of these receptors is an adult who was a healthcare worker with PCR-confirmed SARS-CoV-2 infection or an uninfected control (not recorded which).

The chain employs TRBV20-1 and TRBJ2-3, with D possibly being TRBD1 or TRBD2 (6 bases each). This CDR3 has 14 amino acids. CDR1 DFQATT and CDR2 SNEGSKA come from the germline V gene (reference sequence). Trimming cost V 6 bases and J 2 bases, with 15 bases left between them. The CDR3 DNA reads as TGCAGTGCCCGGGGGCAGTGGGTCACAGATACGCAGTATTTT. Translated: CSARGQWVTDTQYF.

The chain links TRBV20-1 to TRBJ2-1, with D perhaps matching TRBD2 (7 bases). This CDR3 comprises 11 residues. Germline V gene lookup returns CDR1 DFQATT and CDR2 SNEGSKA (reference sequence). V lost 6 bases and J 14 bases, leaving 17 bases between the germline ends. In DNA form, the CDR3 reads TGCAGTGCCCCAAGGGGGGACTACAAGTTCTTC. Translated, it gives CSAPRGDYKFF.

The chain carries TRBV7-9 and TRBJ1-1; TRBD1 might be the D (6 bases). Germline loops: CDR1 SEHNR, CDR2 FQNEAQ (reference sequence). The CDR3 is 14 amino acids. The germline V and J ends were trimmed by 5 bases and 5 bases, with 15 bases remaining between them. The CDR3: CASSPQGHVTEAFF. CDR3 nucleotide sequence: TGTGCCAGCAGCCCCCAGGGGCATGTGACTGAAGCTTTCTTT. Drawing the rest from reference TRBV7-9 and TRBJ1-1, the complete variable domain is DTGVSQNPRHKITKRGQNVTFRCDPISEHNRLYWYRQTLGQGPEFLTYFQNEAQLEKSRLLSDRFSAERPKGSFSTLEIQRTEQGDSAMYLCASSPQGHVTEAFFGQGTRLTVV.

Ten or more counts support this clonotype. V gene TRBV5-1 combines with J gene TRBJ2-7; 11 nucleotides agree with TRBD2. This CDR3 has 15 residues. V shed 2 bases and J 1 base; nucleotides not matched to a gene: 2. The germline V gene has CDR1 SGHRS and CDR2 YFSETQ. CDR3 sequence reads: CASSLGTSGSYEQYF. Here the CDR3 DNA reads TGCGCCAGCAGCTTAGGGACTAGCGGATCCTACGAGCAGTACTTC. The whole variable domain, remainder taken from reference TRBV5-1 and TRBJ2-7, is KAGVTQTPRYLIKTRGQQVTLSCSPISGHRSVSWYQQTPGQGLQFLFEYFSETQRNKGNFPGRFSGRQFSNSRSEMNVSTLELGDSALYLCASSLGTSGSYEQYFGPGTRLTVT.

The chain uses TRBV2 and TRBJ1-2; TRBD1 aligns across 7 bases. CDR3 length: 14 amino acids. The trim removed 11 bases at V and 3 bases at J, leaving 12 bases unmatched. Germline V gives CDR1 SNHLY, CDR2 FYNNEI. The CDR3 DNA reads TGTGCCGGATCGGAACCGGGACAGTACTATGGCTACACCTTC. Its protein is CAGSEPGQYYGYTF.

This clonotype was seen repeatedly, ten times or more. The gene calls are TRBV20-1 and TRBJ1-5, with D perhaps TRBD1 (5 bases). Germline CDR1 reads DFQATT; CDR2 reads SNEGSKA (reference sequence). V was shortened by 3 bases and J by 9 bases, with 24 bases between the two germline ends. The CDR3 consists of 16 residues. CDR3 amino acids: CSASATKRAGVRPQHF. The CDR3 DNA is TGCAGTGCTAGTGCTACAAAGAGAGCGGGGGTTCGGCCCCAGCATTTT.

This clonotype was found a few times. The V call is TRBV28, the J call TRBJ2-6; D remains ambiguous. CDR1 MDHEN and CDR2 SYDVKM come from the germline V gene. V lost 11 bases to trimming and J lost 1 base, with 12 bases between them. The CDR3 spans 14 residues. As DNA, the CDR3 is TGTGCCGGCCGCCGGGTATCTGGGGCCAACGTCCTGACTTTC. This sequence encodes CAGRRVSGANVLTF.

There are a few counts of this clonotype. The genes are TRBV12-3 or TRBV12-4 and TRBJ2-3; the match to TRBD2 covers 10 bases. The ends lost 9 bases at V and 4 bases at J; junction bases unmatched: 4. The CDR3 length is 13 residues. The CDR3 reads CASLAGEADTQYF. The CDR3 bases are TGTGCCAGTCTAGCGGGAGAAGCAGATACGCAGTATTTT.

This clonotype was counted at least ten times. The chain has TRBV7-9 and TRBJ2-5; 7 bases agree with TRBD2. In germline, CDR1 is SEHNR, CDR2 FQNEAQ (reference sequence). V lost 5 bases to trimming and J lost 9 bases; unmatched junction nucleotides: 9. The CDR3 length is 13 residues. CDR3 nucleotides: TGTGCCAGCAGCCCGACAGACCGGGGGGCCCAGTACTTC. This gives the protein CASSPTDRGAQYF.

This clonotype was observed many times. The chain has TRBV5-1 and TRBJ2-1, with TRBD2 matching 13 bases. Germline CDR1 is SGHRS and CDR2 is YFSETQ. The CDR3 runs 17 residues. Trimming at V came to 0 bases and at J to 4 bases, leaving 4 bases not matched to a gene. CDR3 sequence reads: CASSLGRTSGSYNEQFF. Here the CDR3 DNA reads TGCGCCAGCAGCTTGGGACGGACTAGCGGGAGTTACAATGAGCAGTTCTTC.

This clonotype occurred many times. The V gene is TRBV6-2 or TRBV6-3, the J gene TRBJ1-1; possible D gene TRBD1, 6 bases. CDR3 length equals 13 residues. Germline CDR1 MNHEY, CDR2 SVGEGT. The V and J ends lost 0 bases and 11 bases respectively, with 13 bases between them. The CDR3 coding sequence is TGTGCCAGCAGTTACTCGCTAGATGGGGGCGCTTTCTTT. Amino acids: CASSYSLDGGAFF.

This clonotype was counted a single time. The chain recombines TRBV28 with TRBJ1-2; D not resolved. Trimming removed 3 bases from V and 2 bases from J, with 4 bases in between. The germline V gene encodes CDR1 MDHEN and CDR2 SYDVKM. This CDR3 comprises 12 residues. CDR3 sequence: CASSFGNYGYTF. For the CDR3, the DNA is TGTGCCAGCAGTTTCGGCAACTATGGCTACACCTTC.

This chain links TRBV4-1 with TRBJ2-1, with D perhaps TRBD1 or TRBD2 (7 bases each). The V end lost 3 bases, the J end lost 2 bases, and 17 bases lay between the germline ends. The CDR3 sequence is 17 residues long. Germline lookup yields CDR1 MGHRA and CDR2 YSYEKL. CDR3: CASSQGRGRLPYNEQFF. CDR3 in DNA: TGCGCCAGCAGCCAGGGGAGGGGGCGCTTACCCTACAATGAGCAGTTCTTC.

The chain has TRBV5-1 and TRBJ2-3, with 9 bases identical to TRBD2. The CDR3 spans 15 residues. The ends lost 2 bases at V and 2 bases at J; junction bases unmatched: 3. From germline, CDR1 is SGHRS and CDR2 YFSETQ. CDR3 sequence reads: CASSFSGSITDTQYF. CDR3 DNA: TGCGCCAGCAGCTTTAGCGGGAGTATCACAGATACGCAGTATTTT.

V is TRBV7-9 and J is TRBJ2-1; weak D call: TRBD2 (6 bases). V gave up 1 base and J gave up 6 bases, with 13 bases separating them. The length of the CDR3 is 15 residues. Germline assignment: CDR1 SEHNR and CDR2 FQNEAQ (reference sequence). The CDR3 DNA reads as TGTGCCAGCAGCTTAGGCGGGAAGCGCTCCAATGAGCAGTTCTTC. This codes for CASSLGGKRSNEQFF.

This clonotype was seen repeatedly, ten times or more. This chain connects TRBV12-3 or TRBV12-4 to TRBJ2-7; maybe TRBD1 (5 bases). The length of the CDR3 is 13 residues. Trimming shortened V by 4 bases and J by 2 bases, and 9 bases separated the two germline ends. CDR3: CASSWARAYEQYF. CDR3 bases: TGTGCCAGCAGTTGGGCCAGGGCCTACGAGCAGTACTTC.

At least ten counts were recorded for this clonotype. This chain links TRBV14 with TRBJ2-7; D is possibly TRBD1 (5 bases). V was shortened by 1 base and J by 1 base, with 14 bases between the two germline ends. This CDR3 comprises 16 residues. Germline V lookup: CDR1 SGHDN, CDR2 FVKESK. Written as DNA, the CDR3 is TGTGCCAGCAGCCAAGTTATAGGGGCAGATTCCTACGAGCAGTACTTC. Translation gives CASSQVIGADSYEQYF.

This clonotype was counted at least ten times. The CDR3 is CASSQDRPNGYTF. CDR3 in DNA: TGTGCCAGCAGCCAAGATCGCCCGAATGGCTACACCTTC. The rearrangement joins TRBV2 to TRBJ1-2; D call uncertain. The length of the CDR3 is 13 residues. The V and J ends lost 6 bases and 6 bases respectively, with 14 bases between them. Germline CDR1 and CDR2: SNHLY and FYNNEI.

This clonotype was detected many times. The V and J genes are TRBV6-2 or TRBV6-3 and TRBJ1-5, with D possibly being TRBD1 (6 bases). The CDR3 consists of 15 residues. Germline assignment: CDR1 MNHEY and CDR2 SVGEGT. With 6 bases removed from V and 4 bases from J, the gap between germline ends came to 16 bases. The CDR3, as DNA: TGTGCCAGCAGGCGGTCAGGGGCGGGAAATCAGCCCCAGCATTTT. Its protein is CASRRSGAGNQPQHF.

V is TRBV10-3 and J is TRBJ2-7; D uncertain. The germline CDR1 and CDR2 sequences are ENHRY and SYGVKD. The CDR3 spans 14 residues. Trimming removed 0 bases at V and 1 base at J, with 7 bases between. The CDR3 DNA reads TGTGCCATCAGTGAGTCAGGCAGATCCTACGAGCAGTACTTC. This translates into CAISESGRSYEQYF.

The V gene is TRBV28, the J gene TRBJ1-5; 8 nucleotides line up with TRBD1. The V segment lost 5 bases and the J segment 7 bases; nucleotides outside the gene matches: 13. This CDR3 has 16 residues. Germline V lookup: CDR1 MDHEN, CDR2 SYDVKM. CDR3: CASSLRQGAFGQPQHF. CDR3 DNA sequence: TGTGCCAGCAGTCTACGGCAGGGGGCATTTGGGCAGCCCCAGCATTTT.

This clonotype was observed many times. The CDR3 DNA reads TGTGCCAGTAGTCCGCGAGGCGATGGCTACACCTTC. It translates to CASSPRGDGYTF. The chain recombines TRBV19 with TRBJ1-2, with D unresolved. V shed 5 bases and J shed 6 bases, with 10 bases lying between them. Germline CDR1 and CDR2: LNHDA and SQIVND (reference sequence). CDR3 size: 12 residues.